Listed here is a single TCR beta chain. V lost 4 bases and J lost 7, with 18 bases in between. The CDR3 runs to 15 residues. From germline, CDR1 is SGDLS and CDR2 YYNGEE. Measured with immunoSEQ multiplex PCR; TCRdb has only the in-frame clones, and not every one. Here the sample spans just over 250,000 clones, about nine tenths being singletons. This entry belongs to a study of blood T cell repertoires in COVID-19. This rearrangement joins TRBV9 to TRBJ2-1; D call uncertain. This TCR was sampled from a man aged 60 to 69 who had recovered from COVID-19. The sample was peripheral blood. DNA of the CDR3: TGTGCCAGCAGCCCCCCGAATGAGGTATTGAATGAGCAGTTCTTC. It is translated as CASSPPNEVLNEQFF.